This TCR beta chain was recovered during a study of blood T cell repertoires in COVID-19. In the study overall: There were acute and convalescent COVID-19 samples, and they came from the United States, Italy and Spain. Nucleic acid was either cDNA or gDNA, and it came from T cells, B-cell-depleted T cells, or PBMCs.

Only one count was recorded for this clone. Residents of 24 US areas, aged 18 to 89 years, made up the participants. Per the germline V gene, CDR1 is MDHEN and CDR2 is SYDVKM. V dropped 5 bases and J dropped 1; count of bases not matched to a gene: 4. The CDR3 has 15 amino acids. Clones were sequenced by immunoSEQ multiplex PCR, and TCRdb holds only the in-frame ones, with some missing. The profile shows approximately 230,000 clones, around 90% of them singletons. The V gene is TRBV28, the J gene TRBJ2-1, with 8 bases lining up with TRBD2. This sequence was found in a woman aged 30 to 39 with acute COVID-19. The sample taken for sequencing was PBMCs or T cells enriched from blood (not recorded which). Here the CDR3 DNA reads TGTGCCAGCAGTCCCGGGGGGGGGTCCTACAATGAGCAGTTCTTC. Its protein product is CASSPGGGSYNEQFF.